These 13 T cell receptor beta chains share one sample of origin, sequenced in a study of beta chain features in type 1 diabetes. General study findings and limits: Type 1 diabetes patients had TCRB CDR3s that were shorter (moderately but significantly so) in all four CD4+ subsets.

For these TCRs, the target antigens are not known. The isolated RNA, all of it, was reverse transcribed, so expressed TCRB transcripts were what got sequenced. Clones were sequenced by immunoSEQ multiplex PCR, and TCRdb holds only the in-frame ones, with some missing. Of 140,000 or so clones in the sample, about 13% were seen once. The sequencing sample was made of central memory CD4+ T cells from blood. These TCRs come from a man between 18 and 35 years old with type 1 diabetes.

In this sample, this clone turned up a few times. The chain couples TRBV18 to TRBJ2-3, with D perhaps given as TRBD1 or TRBD2 (5 bases each). Germline V gene lookup returns CDR1 KGHSH and CDR2 LQKENI. The V and J ends lost 2 bases and 6 bases respectively, with 9 bases between them. The CDR3 covers 13 residues. CDR3 sequence: CASSPGTSDTQYF. Here the CDR3 DNA reads TGTGCCAGCTCACCAGGGACCTCGGATACGCAGTATTTT.

This clone was observed a few times. The gene calls are TRBV7-8 and TRBJ2-7, with a tentative D call TRBD1 (6 bases). CDR1 is SGHVS, CDR2 FQNEAQ, per germline. CDR3 length: 16 residues. The V end lost 1 base, the J end lost 6 bases, and 19 bases lay between the germline ends. The CDR3 region is CASSLVAAQTGGEQYF. DNA for the CDR3: TGTGCCAGCAGCTTAGTAGCAGCACAGACAGGCGGCGAGCAGTACTTC.

The rearrangement uses TRBV5-1 and TRBJ1-1; D gene unclear. Germline V gives CDR1 SGHRS, CDR2 YFSETQ. Deletions cut 4 bases from V and 1 base from J, with 14 bases between. This CDR3 has 15 amino acids. DNA of the CDR3: TGCGCCAGCAGCCCTAGCGGGGTGGAGAACACTGAAGCTTTCTTT. Its protein product is CASSPSGVENTEAFF.

In its sample, this clone was seen a few times. V gene TRBV29-1 combines with J gene TRBJ1-1; the match to TRBD1 covers 8 bases. Germline CDR1 SQVTM, CDR2 ANQGSEA. The trim removed 4 bases at V and 3 bases at J, leaving 10 bases unmatched. The CDR3 sequence is 15 residues long. The CDR3 loop is CSVAALGTGDTEAFF. Written as DNA, the CDR3 is TGCAGCGTTGCAGCCCTCGGGACAGGAGACACTGAAGCTTTCTTT.

This clone was seen a few times. The chain recombines TRBV25-1 with TRBJ1-6, with TRBD1 identical over 10 bases. J lost 10 bases, V lost 5 bases, and 8 bases had no gene match. Per germline, CDR1 MGHDK and CDR2 SYGVNS. This CDR3 region has 15 residues. CDR3 coding DNA: TGTGCCAGCAGTTCCCCGACAGGGGGCTACTCACCCCTCCACTTT. This encodes CASSSPTGGYSPLHF.

The V call is TRBV18, the J call TRBJ2-7; possibly TRBD2 for D (5 bases). V was shortened by 6 bases and J by 6 bases, with 12 bases between the two germline ends. Germline V gene sequence: CDR1 KGHSH, CDR2 LQKENI. The CDR3 is 12 amino acids. CDR3 nucleotide sequence: TGTGCCAGCTCGCTCACAGAGGGCGAGCAGTACTTC. Its protein product is CASSLTEGEQYF. The full variable domain, completed using reference TRBV18 and TRBJ2-7, is NAGVMQNPRHLVRRRGQEARLRCSPMKGHSHVYWYRQLPEEGLKFMVYLQKENIIDESGMPKERFSAEFPKEGPSILRIQQVVRGDSAAYFCASSLTEGEQYFGPGTRLTVT.

This rearrangement joins TRBV28 to TRBJ1-1; D not certain. Germline V CDR1 and CDR2: MDHEN, SYDVKM. Trimming removed 5 bases from V and 12 bases from J, with 16 bases in between. The CDR3 covers 12 residues. The CDR3 DNA sequence: TGTGCCAGCAGTCTAGGACGCGGTAGTACTTTCTTT. It specifies CASSLGRGSTFF.

This clone has only a few counts. The rearrangement joins TRBV23-1 to TRBJ1-5; 7 positions match TRBD1. TRBV23-1 falls under the ORF class, with uncertain function. The J segment lost 3 bases and the V segment lost 6 bases, leaving 14 bases of the junction unmatched. There are 17 residues in the CDR3. The CDR3 is CASSRGVGAWDNQPQHF. CDR3 bases: TGCGCCAGCAGCAGGGGGGTTGGGGCTTGGGACAATCAGCCCCAGCATTTT.

The chain uses TRBV30 and TRBJ2-5, with no clear D. The CDR3 totals 13 residues. The germline gives CDR1 GTSNPN, CDR2 SVGIG (reference sequence). The germline V and J ends were trimmed by 2 bases and 6 bases, with 13 bases remaining between them. CDR3 amino acids: CAWSPSPGKTQYF. CDR3 nucleotide sequence: TGTGCCTGGAGTCCCTCACCTGGAAAGACCCAGTACTTC. Complete variable domain (other parts from reference TRBV30 and TRBJ2-5): SQTIHQWPATLVQPVGSPLSLECTVEGTSNPNLYWYRQAAGRGLQLLFYSVGIGQISSEVPQNLSASRPQDRQFILSSKKLLLSDSGFYLCAWSPSPGKTQYFGPGTRLLVL.

This chain joins TRBV9 and TRBJ2-5; TRBD2 matches at 11 bases. The germline CDR1 and CDR2 sequences are SGDLS and YYNGEE. The CDR3 length is 16 residues. With 0 bases clipped from V and 5 bases from J, the junction kept 6 bases outside the gene matches. The CDR3 loop is CASSVGATSGTETQYF. For the CDR3, the DNA is TGTGCCAGCAGCGTAGGCGCGACTAGCGGGACGGAGACCCAGTACTTC.

This clone turned up a few times. The V and J genes are TRBV2 and TRBJ2-1; 9 nucleotides match TRBD2. The CDR3 is 12 amino acids. V shed 8 bases, J shed 12 bases, and the junction held 8 bases outside the gene matches. The germline V gene encodes CDR1 SNHLY and CDR2 FYNNEI. The CDR3 loop reads CASSYAGGLQFF. The CDR3 bases are TGTGCCAGCTCTTATGCGGGGGGGCTGCAGTTCTTC.

The sample holds a few counts of this clone. This sequence joins TRBV9 and TRBJ2-3, with D maybe TRBD1 (8 bases). V lost 0 bases and J 8 bases, leaving 10 bases between the germline ends. Germline V gives CDR1 SGDLS, CDR2 YYNGEE. This CDR3 region has 13 residues. The DNA of the CDR3 is TGTGCCAGCAGCGTAGACAGGGGGGGTACGCAGTATTTT. Its protein product is CASSVDRGGTQYF.

V and J are TRBV19 and TRBJ2-3, with D uncertain. The CDR3 is 11 residues long. V lost 4 bases and J lost 2, with 1 base in between. In germline, CDR1 is LNHDA, CDR2 SQIVND (reference sequence). For the CDR3, the DNA is TGTGCCAGTAGTAACACAGATACGCAGTATTTT. It is translated as CASSNTDTQYF.